Shown below are 6 T cell receptor beta chains from a single sample sequenced in a study of HIV-infected patients and healthy controls. No cell fractionation was done, so the repertoire covers all unsorted peripheral blood T cells. 500 ng RNA was reverse transcribed with alpha and beta constant-region primers. Alpha and beta chain libraries were made separately by chain-specific third strand synthesis with multiplexing indices. One entry per CDR3 protein, called by TCRdb with MiXCR from the 5' RACE reads. The table includes about 10,000 distinct CDR3 sequences, around 7.5% detected once. Sequencing used blood. The receptors originated from an adult in good health.

This clonotype is medium-sized. This chain joins TRBV6-4 and TRBJ2-3; D gene unclear. Trimming shortened V by 4 bases and J by 2 bases, and 7 bases separated the two germline ends. The germline CDR1 and CDR2 sequences are MRHNA and SNTAGT. This CDR3 is built from 13 residues. The CDR3 protein is CASSVSATDTQYF. The CDR3 coding sequence is TGTGCCAGCAGTGTGTCAGCCACAGATACGCAGTATTTT.

This clonotype occurred many times. J is TRBJ1-2 and V is TRBV29-1, with D possibly being TRBD1 (5 bases). The V gene lost 8 bases and the J gene lost 3 bases, with 13 bases spanning the gap. Germline V gives CDR1 SQVTM, CDR2 ANQGSEA. The CDR3 covers 12 residues. The CDR3 is CSSLGADYGYTF. The CDR3 coding sequence is TGCAGCTCACTTGGGGCGGACTATGGCTACACCTTC. Based on the CDR3 plus reference TRBV29-1 and TRBJ1-2, the full variable domain is SAVISQKPSRDICQRGTSLTIQCQVDSQVTMMFWYRQQPGQSLTLIATANQGSEATYESGFVIDKFPISRPNLTFSTLTVSNMSPEDSSIYLCSSLGADYGYTFGSGTRLTVV.

This clonotype is medium-sized. This chain links TRBV7-9 with TRBJ2-4; 10 bases align to TRBD2. Germline V gene sequence: CDR1 SEHNR, CDR2 FQNEAQ (reference sequence). Losses at the gene ends were 1 base for V and 8 bases for J; bases not matched to a gene: 17. The CDR3 totals 19 residues. CDR3 bases: TGTGCCAGCAGCTTAGGGTCCCGGACACTAGCGGGATATGGAGACATTCAGTACTTC. It codes for CASSLGSRTLAGYGDIQYF.

Many counts were recorded for this clonotype. V gene TRBV20-1 combines with J gene TRBJ2-6; D is possibly TRBD1 or TRBD2 (5 bases each). This CDR3 is built from 15 residues. Germline lookup yields CDR1 DFQATT and CDR2 SNEGSKA (reference sequence). The V end was cut by 3 bases, the J end by 2 bases, with 11 bases between. The CDR3 reads CSASGAEAGANVLTF. The CDR3 DNA reads TGCAGTGCTAGCGGGGCCGAGGCTGGGGCCAACGTCCTGACTTTC.

By sample share, this clonotype is medium-sized. The chain uses TRBV7-2 and TRBJ2-3, with 11 bases fitting TRBD2. The CDR3 is made up of 15 amino acids. With 6 bases clipped from V and 7 bases from J, the junction kept 9 bases outside the gene matches. Germline lookup yields CDR1 SGHTA and CDR2 FQGNSA. CDR3 coding DNA: TGTGCCAGCAGTGAACTAGCGGGAGTCTTTAATACGCAGTATTTT. Amino acids: CASSELAGVFNTQYF.

The sample holds many counts of this clonotype. This rearrangement joins TRBV3-1 to TRBJ2-7, with D hard to call. CDR1 and CDR2 from the germline V gene are LGHDT and YNNKEL (reference sequence). The V end lost 1 base, the J end lost 7 bases, and 11 bases lay between the germline ends. CDR3 size: 13 residues. CDR3 nucleotides: TGTGCCAGCAGCCAAGTCGACCGCTCGGAGCAGTACTTC. It encodes CASSQVDRSEQYF.